This is a list of T cell receptor beta chains from one sample in a study of blood T cell repertoires in COVID-19. TCRdb's table, derived via immunoSEQ multiplex PCR, lists solely in-frame clones and lacks some. This table holds a few hundred thousand clones, approximately 86% found once. Sequenced material: PBMCs or T cells enriched from blood (not recorded which). The source of these receptors is a woman between 50 and 59 years old who had recovered from COVID-19. Each CDR3 is given with its conserved first and last residue. Each record gives: J gene, D gene, V gene, CDR3 protein. The D gene is left open where the match is weak.

>TRBJ1-1|NA|TRBV4-3
CASSQGDSLGTEAFF
>TRBJ1-2|NA|TRBV7-9
CASSKSGVYGYTF
>TRBJ1-2|NA|TRBV5-1
CASSDTADRIANYGYTF
>TRBJ1-1|TRBD1|TRBV28
CASSTGQGTEAFF
>TRBJ2-7|NA|TRBV18
CASSPTGSNEQYF
>TRBJ2-6|TRBD2|TRBV7-9
CASSELAEGTGANVLTF
>TRBJ2-5|NA|TRBV11-2
CASRAGWAETQYF
>TRBJ1-1|NA|TRBV19
CASSGEYTEAFF
>TRBJ2-1|TRBD2|TRBV7-2
CASSLAGGAYNEQFF
>TRBJ1-2|NA|TRBV7-2
CASSLGPNRDGYTF
>TRBJ2-1|NA|TRBV10-2
CASSAGRRAGVSYNEQFF
>TRBJ2-1|NA|TRBV10-3
CAIEKLLRNEQFF
>TRBJ1-5|TRBD1|TRBV3-1/TRBV3-2
CASSQGGTGIDQPQHF
>TRBJ1-5|NA|TRBV5-4
CASSPGGGRNQPQHF
>TRBJ1-2|NA|TRBV11-2
CASSFGHNYGYTF
>TRBJ1-6|NA|TRBV28
CASSLDAVYNSPLHF
>TRBJ2-2|TRBD2|TRBV2
CASMGGGRGRELFF
>TRBJ2-3|TRBD2|TRBV28
CASSLNQREGDTQYF
>TRBJ2-7|NA|TRBV7-3
CASSQGPGALHEQYF
>TRBJ2-2|NA|TRBV19
CASSIDRRGTGELFF
>TRBJ2-7|NA|TRBV7-2
CASSLNLGRNEQYF
>TRBJ2-7|NA|TRBV10-3
CATAGSSYEQYF
>TRBJ2-5|NA|TRBV5-1
CASSPVGGSETQYF
>TRBJ1-1|TRBD1|TRBV10-3
CATGQGITEAFF
>TRBJ2-7|TRBD1|TRBV11-2
CASSLPTGRRYEQYF
>TRBJ2-7|TRBD2|TRBV29-1
CSVELGLADEQYF
>TRBJ2-7|NA|TRBV5-4
CASSLALGLEQYF
>TRBJ2-1|NA|TRBV5-1
CASSLPTSFNEQFF
>TRBJ2-7|TRBD2|TRBV19
CASSRTSGSYEQYF
>TRBJ1-6|TRBD1|TRBV30
CAWAQGGLGSPLHF
>TRBJ2-2|NA|TRBV4-1
CASREDTWNTGELFF
>TRBJ1-3|NA|TRBV5-1
CASSLIDVASGNTIYF
>TRBJ2-7|NA|TRBV11-2
CASSPRLEFSDEQYF